This TCR beta chain was profiled in a study of early stage breast cancer tumors. Overall study findings and caveats: Enriched TCRB sequences shared across patients were mostly commonly generated sequences.

With respect to this clone: Its antigen is not known.

Assay: immunoSEQ multiplex PCR; the TCRdb copy retains only in-frame clones and omits some. Of 40,000 to 60,000 clones detected, roughly 78% appear once; the ten largest clones hold around 3.6%. This clonotype was sampled from a person aged 35 to 50 with breast cancer. The material sequenced was blood.

CDR3 sequence: CSAPRGYEQYF. CDR3 DNA: TGCAGTGCTCCCCGTGGCTACGAGCAGTACTTC. The chain links TRBV20-1 to TRBJ2-7; D unclear. Deletions cut 5 bases from V and 3 bases from J, with 8 bases between. The CDR3 is 11 amino acids. In germline, CDR1 is DFQATT, CDR2 SNEGSKA (reference sequence).